This TCR beta chain was captured in a study of blood T cells in healthy people across ages. Sample-barcoded 5' priming and a J-beta primer mix drove a second PCR of about 6 to 12 cycles. In TCRdb, the 5' RACE reads were re-called with MiXCR into one record per CDR3 protein. Among around 400,000 distinct CDR3 sequences, approximately 51% were seen once, and the ten largest hold around 53%. Germline loops: CDR1 SGHAT, CDR2 FQNNGV. The CDR3 loop spans 12 amino acids. In the case of this clonotype: What it recognizes is unknown.

Study findings and constraints: Age brought a roughly linear fall in TCR beta diversity measured per million T cells.

Sequenced sample: blood. The clonotype comes from a man aged 60 to 69 in good health. The chain couples TRBV11-2 to TRBJ2-4, with a weak D call TRBD2 (6 bases). With the DNA end fitting TRBJ2-7 better, the J assignment may be wrong. CDR3 in amino acids: CASGGAGYEQYF. DNA of the CDR3: TGTGCCAGCGGCGGGGCTGGCTACGAGCAGTACTTC.